Shown below are 22 T cell receptor beta chains from a single sample sequenced in a study of T cell changes during pregnancy in multiple sclerosis. Clones were read by immunoSEQ multiplex PCR, and TCRdb kept only the in-frame ones, dropping some. This sample has 45,000 to 50,000 clones, with roughly nine tenths found just once. Material: CD4+ T cells from peripheral blood mononuclear cells, obtained in the second trimester of pregnancy. The receptors were gathered from a female donor in good health, enrolled as a control in a pregnancy study.

The V and J genes are TRBV5-4 and TRBJ1-3; the D gene is possibly TRBD1 (6 bases). Germline V gene lookup returns CDR1 SGHNT and CDR2 YYREEE (reference sequence). CDR3 size: 15 residues. V lost 4 bases and J lost 4, with 15 bases in between. The CDR3 nucleotides read TGTGCCAGCAGCCGGGCTGGGCAGGGGGGAAACACCATATATTTT. This gives the protein CASSRAGQGGNTIYF.

V gene TRBV6-5 combines with J gene TRBJ2-1; 7 bases line up with TRBD1. This CDR3 is 16 amino acids long. Looked up from germline, CDR1 is MNHEY and CDR2 is SVGAGI. J lost 0 bases, V lost 0 bases, and 2 bases had no gene match. The CDR3 DNA reads TGTGCCAGCAGTTACTCGAGGGGGCCCTCCTACAATGAGCAGTTCTTC. It codes for CASSYSRGPSYNEQFF.

V is TRBV6-5 and J is TRBJ1-5, with no clear D. The CDR3 has 13 amino acids. Germline lookup yields CDR1 MNHEY and CDR2 SVGAGI. Trimming cost V 7 bases and J 6 bases, with 13 bases left between them. CDR3 region: CASTRVRGQPQHF. Here the CDR3 DNA reads TGTGCCAGCACCCGTGTGAGAGGTCAGCCCCAGCATTTT.

The chain recombines TRBV18 with TRBJ1-2; 7 nucleotides line up with TRBD1. Germline V CDR1 and CDR2: KGHSH, LQKENI. V gave up 3 bases and J gave up 2 bases; unmatched junction bases: 3. CDR3 length: 14 residues. CDR3 in amino acids: CASSPPTGNYGYTF. CDR3 nucleotides: TGTGCCAGCTCACCTCCGACAGGGAACTATGGCTACACCTTC.

About this clone: A read error may account for a junction end that differs from germline. The chain uses TRBV27 and TRBJ1-2; 9 positions agree with TRBD1. The CDR3 is 13 amino acids. Per the germline V gene, CDR1 is MNHEY and CDR2 is SMNVEV (reference sequence). CDR3 coding DNA: TGTGCCAGCAGTTCTTGGACAGGGGTTGGCTACATCTTC. Protein product: CASSSWTGVGYIF.

Here the CDR3 reads CASSAGQKTNEKLFF. Here the CDR3 DNA reads TGTGCCAGCAGCGCTGGACAGAAAACTAATGAAAAACTGTTTTTT. This chain links TRBV4-2 with TRBJ1-4; D may be TRBD1 (6 bases). V shed 5 bases and J shed 1 base, with 11 bases lying between them. The germline CDR1 and CDR2 sequences are LGHNA and YNFKEQ. CDR3 length: 15 residues.

This clone was picked up one time. The genes are TRBV11-2 and TRBJ1-3; no reliable D call. There are 13 residues in the CDR3. Trimming took off 0 bases at V and 7 bases at J, with 7 bases between the two ends. Germline CDR1 SGHAT, CDR2 FQNNGV. CDR3 DNA sequence: TGTGCCAGCAGCTTAGACACTAGGAACACCATATATTTT. Its translation: CASSLDTRNTIYF.

The chain employs TRBV11-2 and TRBJ1-1, with 8 bases lining up with TRBD1. This CDR3 contains 17 residues. The germline gives CDR1 SGHAT, CDR2 FQNNGV. V shed 3 bases, J shed 0 bases, and the junction held 9 bases outside the gene matches. CDR3 DNA sequence: TGTGCCAGCAGCTTTAGAGGGACAGGAAGTCTGAACACTGAAGCTTTCTTT. Protein: CASSFRGTGSLNTEAFF.

The chain joins TRBV5-6 to TRBJ1-4; 10 bases match TRBD1. The CDR3 sequence is 15 residues long. Germline V gene sequence: CDR1 SGHDT, CDR2 YYEEEE. V trimming: 4 bases; J trimming: 7 bases; junction bases outside the gene matches: 7. The DNA for the CDR3 is TGTGCCAGCAGCCCACGACAGGGGGCCGGTGAAAAACTGTTTTTT. It is translated as CASSPRQGAGEKLFF.

This chain joins TRBV2 and TRBJ1-1; D gene ambiguous. The V end was cut by 4 bases, the J end by 6 bases, with 9 bases between. Germline V gene lookup returns CDR1 SNHLY and CDR2 FYNNEI. This CDR3 comprises 12 residues. The CDR3 reads CASSVLWSEAFF. The CDR3 DNA follows: TGTGCCAGCAGTGTACTGTGGTCTGAAGCTTTCTTT.

V is TRBV19 and J is TRBJ1-3; D gene ambiguous. CDR1 and CDR2 from the germline V gene are LNHDA and SQIVND (reference sequence). The CDR3 extends over 14 amino acids. V shed 3 bases and J shed 1 base, with 7 bases lying between them. The CDR3 bases are TGTGCCAGTAGTATGCGAGTATCTGGAAACACCATATATTTT. As protein: CASSMRVSGNTIYF.

The chain uses TRBV6-5 and TRBJ1-3, with D possibly being TRBD1 (5 bases). Germline CDR1 reads MNHEY; CDR2 reads SVGAGI. The CDR3 has 16 amino acids. Trimming stripped 0 bases from V and 0 bases from J, with 9 bases between. The CDR3 nucleotides are TGTGCCAGCAGTTACTCGACGGGGGTCTCTGGAAACACCATATATTTT. This sequence encodes CASSYSTGVSGNTIYF.

This clone was found a few times. V gene TRBV2 combines with J gene TRBJ1-4; no clear D gene. Trimming took 7 bases from V and 0 from J, leaving 12 bases between them. The V gene's germline CDR1 is SNHLY and CDR2 FYNNEI. This CDR3 comprises 15 residues. CDR3 region: CASKVEGATNEKLFF. The CDR3 bases are TGTGCCAGCAAAGTGGAGGGCGCAACTAATGAAAAACTGTTTTTT.

The chain employs TRBV7-9 and TRBJ1-2; tentative D call: TRBD1 (5 bases). V was clipped by 8 bases and J by 3 bases, with 13 bases between them. CDR1 is SEHNR and CDR2 is FQNEAQ in the germline V gene (reference sequence). The CDR3 runs to 13 residues. CDR3 residues: CASSRSGDYGYTF. CDR3 DNA: TGTGCCAGCTCCAGGTCGGGGGACTATGGCTACACCTTC.

V gene TRBV5-1 combines with J gene TRBJ1-5; 9 nucleotides line up with TRBD1. The CDR3 loop spans 14 amino acids. V shed 5 bases, J shed 6 bases, and the junction held 6 bases outside the gene matches. CDR1 is SGHRS and CDR2 is YFSETQ in the germline V gene. DNA for the CDR3: TGCGCCAGCAGTCCCACAGGGGGCCGTCAGCCCCAGCATTTT. As protein: CASSPTGGRQPQHF.

The CDR3 loop is CASSGTGESGYTF. The CDR3 DNA reads TGTGCCAGCAGCGGGACAGGGGAGTCTGGCTACACCTTC. The chain combines TRBV7-9 with TRBJ1-2; 10 bases match TRBD1. J was trimmed by 7 bases and V by 5 bases; bases with no gene match: 4. CDR3 length: 13 amino acids. CDR1 is SEHNR, CDR2 FQNEAQ, per germline (reference sequence).

The rearrangement uses TRBV6-6 and TRBJ1-2; weak D call: TRBD1 (5 bases). The CDR3 is 15 residues long. Germline lookup yields CDR1 MNHNY and CDR2 SVGAGI (reference sequence). V lost 2 bases and J 1 base, leaving 11 bases between the germline ends. CDR3 in DNA: TGTGCCAGCAGTTACCGGTCGGGGGGTAACTATGGCTACACCTTC. Translation: CASSYRSGGNYGYTF.

V gene TRBV5-4 combines with J gene TRBJ2-3; 7 bases map to TRBD1. Germline assignment: CDR1 SGHNT and CDR2 YYREEE (reference sequence). The CDR3 extends over 17 amino acids. Trimming cost V 0 bases and J 0 bases; bases outside gene matches: 7. DNA of the CDR3: TGTGCCAGCAGCTTGGGAGACAGGGTCTCTAGCACAGATACGCAGTATTTT. The encoded protein is CASSLGDRVSSTDTQYF. Based on the CDR3 plus reference TRBV5-4 and TRBJ2-3, the full variable domain is ETGVTQSPTHLIKTRGQQVTLRCSSQSGHNTVSWYQQALGQGPQFIFQYYREEENGRGNFPPRFSGLQFPNYSSELNVNALELDDSALYLCASSLGDRVSSTDTQYFGPGTRLTVL.

The rearrangement uses TRBV19 and TRBJ2-3; 7 nucleotides align to TRBD1. With V trimmed by 4 bases and J by 0 bases, 4 bases remained unmatched. This CDR3 is 15 amino acids long. The V gene's germline CDR1 is LNHDA and CDR2 SQIVND (reference sequence). The CDR3 loop reads CASSSYRGSTDTQYF. In nucleotides, the CDR3 is TGTGCCAGTAGTAGCTACAGGGGAAGCACAGATACGCAGTATTTT.

This clone was counted between two and nine times. This chain links TRBV6-5 with TRBJ1-1, with 8 bases matching TRBD1. Germline trimming cut 3 bases from V and 6 bases from J; bases unmatched to any gene: 9. Germline V gives CDR1 MNHEY, CDR2 SVGAGI. The length of the CDR3 is 15 residues. Written as DNA, the CDR3 is TGTGCCAGCAGTTATCAGGGGGCAGGGATTCCTGAAGCTTTCTTT. This codes for CASSYQGAGIPEAFF.

This clone was detected a few times. The rearrangement links TRBV2 to TRBJ2-7; the D gene is possibly TRBD2 (5 bases). Looked up from germline, CDR1 is SNHLY and CDR2 is FYNNEI. The germline V and J ends were trimmed by 6 bases and 0 bases, with 9 bases remaining between them. This CDR3 spans 13 amino acids. CDR3: CASRDWHSYEQYF. The CDR3 DNA reads TGTGCCAGCAGGGACTGGCACTCCTACGAGCAGTACTTC. The variable domain in full, with the rest retrieved from reference TRBV2 and TRBJ2-7, is EPEVTQTPSHQVTQMGQEVILRCVPISNHLYFYWYRQILGQKVEFLVSFYNNEISEKSEIFDDQFSVERPDGSNFTLKIRSTKLEDSAMYFCASRDWHSYEQYFGPGTRLTVT.

This clone was picked up a small number of times. V is TRBV2 and J is TRBJ2-1, with D hard to call. Germline CDR1 and CDR2: SNHLY and FYNNEI. V lost 2 bases and J lost 4, with 6 bases in between. The CDR3 spans 13 residues. The CDR3 DNA sequence: TGTGCCAGCAGTGAAACTACATACAATGAGCAGTTCTTC. Amino acid sequence: CASSETTYNEQFF.